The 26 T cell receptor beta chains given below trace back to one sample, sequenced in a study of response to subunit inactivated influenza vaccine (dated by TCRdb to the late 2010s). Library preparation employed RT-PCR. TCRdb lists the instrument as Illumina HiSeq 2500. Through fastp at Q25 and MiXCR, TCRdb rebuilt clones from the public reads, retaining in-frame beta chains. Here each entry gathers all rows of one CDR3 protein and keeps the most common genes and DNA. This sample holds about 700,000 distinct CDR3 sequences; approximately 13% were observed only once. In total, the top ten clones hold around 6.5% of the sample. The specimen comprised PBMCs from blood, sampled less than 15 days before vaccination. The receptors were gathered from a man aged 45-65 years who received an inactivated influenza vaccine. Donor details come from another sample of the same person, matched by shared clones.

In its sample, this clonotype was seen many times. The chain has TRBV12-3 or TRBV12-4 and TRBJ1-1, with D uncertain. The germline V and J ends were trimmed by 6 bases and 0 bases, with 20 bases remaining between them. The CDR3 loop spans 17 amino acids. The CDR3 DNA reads TGTGCCAGCAGCCGTCGCCCGGCAGATAGAATGAACACTGAAGCTTTCTTT. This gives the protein CASSRRPADRMNTEAFF.

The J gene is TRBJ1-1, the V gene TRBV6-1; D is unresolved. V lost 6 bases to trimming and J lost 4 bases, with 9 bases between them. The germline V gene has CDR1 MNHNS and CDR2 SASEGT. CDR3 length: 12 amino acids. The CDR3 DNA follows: TGTGCCAGCAGGTTGCCGTCCACTGAAGCTTTCTTT. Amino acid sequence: CASRLPSTEAFF.

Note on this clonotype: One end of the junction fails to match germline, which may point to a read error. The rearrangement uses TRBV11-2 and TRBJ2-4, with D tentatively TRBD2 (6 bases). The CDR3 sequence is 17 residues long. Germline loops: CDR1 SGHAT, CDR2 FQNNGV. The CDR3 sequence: CASSLKGGVLAKNSQYF. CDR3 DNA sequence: TGTGCCAGCAGCTTAAAAGGCGGGGTCTTAGCCAAAAACAGTCAGTACTTC.

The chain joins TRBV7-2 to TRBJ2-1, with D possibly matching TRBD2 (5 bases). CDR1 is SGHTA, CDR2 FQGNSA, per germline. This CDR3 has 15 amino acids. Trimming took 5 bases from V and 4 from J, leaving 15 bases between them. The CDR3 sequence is CASSTGITPYNEQFF. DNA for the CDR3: TGTGCCAGCAGCACCGGGATTACCCCGTACAATGAGCAGTTCTTC.

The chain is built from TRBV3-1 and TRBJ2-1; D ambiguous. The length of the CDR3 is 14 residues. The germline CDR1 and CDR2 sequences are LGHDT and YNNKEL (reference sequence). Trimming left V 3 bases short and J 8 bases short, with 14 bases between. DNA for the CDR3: TGTGCCAGCAGCCAGGCGGCCGCTGGGGATGAGCAGTTCTTC. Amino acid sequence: CASSQAAAGDEQFF.

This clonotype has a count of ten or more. As DNA, the CDR3 is TGTGCCAGCAGTCAATGGGACAGGGGGGCCACCGGGGAGCTGTTTTTT. It translates to CASSQWDRGATGELFF. This chain links TRBV28 with TRBJ2-2; 11 nucleotides line up with TRBD1. This CDR3 region has 16 residues. Germline V gene data show CDR1 as MDHEN and CDR2 as SYDVKM. Unmatched junction bases numbered 6, after V lost 5 bases and J lost 4 bases.

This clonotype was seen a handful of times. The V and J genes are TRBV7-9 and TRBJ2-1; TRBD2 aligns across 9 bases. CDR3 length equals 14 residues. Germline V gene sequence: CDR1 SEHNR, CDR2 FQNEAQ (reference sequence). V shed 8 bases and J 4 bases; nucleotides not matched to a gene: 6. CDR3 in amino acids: CASGSGSGYNEQFF. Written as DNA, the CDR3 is TGTGCCAGCGGTAGCGGGAGTGGTTACAATGAGCAGTTCTTC.

The CDR3 protein is CASRRGQGPQETQYF. The CDR3 DNA follows: TGTGCCAGCAGGAGGGGACAGGGGCCCCAGGAGACCCAGTACTTC. This sequence joins TRBV6-1 and TRBJ2-5; TRBD1 matches 10 bases. Germline values: CDR1 MNHNS, CDR2 SASEGT. V lost 6 bases to trimming and J lost 5 bases; unmatched junction nucleotides: 9. This CDR3 comprises 15 residues.

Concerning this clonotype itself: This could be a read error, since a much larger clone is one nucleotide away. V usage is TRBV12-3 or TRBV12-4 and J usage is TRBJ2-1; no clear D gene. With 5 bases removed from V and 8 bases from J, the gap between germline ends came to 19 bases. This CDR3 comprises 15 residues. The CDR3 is CASSVRVSGEDEQFF. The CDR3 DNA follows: TGTGCCAGCAGTGTACGGGTTTCGGGTGAAGATGAGCAGTTCTTC.

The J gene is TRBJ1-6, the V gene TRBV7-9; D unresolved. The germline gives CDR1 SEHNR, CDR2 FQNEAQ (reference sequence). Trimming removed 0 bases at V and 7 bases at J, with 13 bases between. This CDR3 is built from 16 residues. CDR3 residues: CASSLAGRRGNSPLHF. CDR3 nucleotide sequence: TGTGCCAGCAGCTTAGCCGGCCGCCGGGGAAATTCACCCCTCCACTTT.

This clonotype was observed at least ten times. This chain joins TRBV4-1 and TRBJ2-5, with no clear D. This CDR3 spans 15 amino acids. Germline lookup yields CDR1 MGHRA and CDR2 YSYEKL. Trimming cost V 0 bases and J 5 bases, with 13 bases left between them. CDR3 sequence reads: CASSQEPAERETQYF. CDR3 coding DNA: TGCGCCAGCAGCCAAGAACCTGCAGAACGGGAGACCCAGTACTTC.

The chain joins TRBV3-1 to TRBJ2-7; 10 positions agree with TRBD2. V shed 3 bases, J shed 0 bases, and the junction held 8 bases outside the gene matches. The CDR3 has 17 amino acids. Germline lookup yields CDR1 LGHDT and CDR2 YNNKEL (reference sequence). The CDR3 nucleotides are TGTGCCAGCAGCCATCACGGACTAGCGGAGACCTCCTACGAGCAGTACTTC. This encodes CASSHHGLAETSYEQYF.

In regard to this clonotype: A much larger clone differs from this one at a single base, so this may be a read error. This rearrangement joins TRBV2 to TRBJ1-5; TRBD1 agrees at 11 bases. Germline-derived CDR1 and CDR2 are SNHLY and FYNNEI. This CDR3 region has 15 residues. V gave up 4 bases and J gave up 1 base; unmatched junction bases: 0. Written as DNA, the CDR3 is TGTGCCAGCAGTGGGGACAGGGGGAGCAATCAGCCCCAGCATTTT. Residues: CASSGDRGSNQPQHF.

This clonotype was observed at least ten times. The CDR3 loop is CASSHPQSGPSYEQYF. Written as DNA, the CDR3 is TGTGCCAGCAGCCATCCCCAAAGCGGTCCCTCCTACGAGCAGTACTTC. The J gene is TRBJ2-7, the V gene TRBV4-2, with D possibly TRBD2 on 5 matching bases. Trimming removed 3 bases at V and 0 bases at J, with 15 bases between. This CDR3 is 16 amino acids long. Germline values: CDR1 LGHNA, CDR2 YNFKEQ.

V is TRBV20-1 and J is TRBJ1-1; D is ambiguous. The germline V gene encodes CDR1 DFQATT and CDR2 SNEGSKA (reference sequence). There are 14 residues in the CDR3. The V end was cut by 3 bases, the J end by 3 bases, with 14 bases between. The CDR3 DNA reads TGCAGTGCTAGGGACGTCGGGCTGGACACTGAAGCTTTCTTT. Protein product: CSARDVGLDTEAFF.

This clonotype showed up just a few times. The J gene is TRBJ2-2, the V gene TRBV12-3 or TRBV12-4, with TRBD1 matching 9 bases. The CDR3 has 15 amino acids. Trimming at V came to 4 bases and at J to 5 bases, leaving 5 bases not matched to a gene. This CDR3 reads CASSSGQGWTGELFF. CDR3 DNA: TGTGCCAGCAGTTCCGGACAGGGGTGGACCGGGGAGCTGTTTTTT.

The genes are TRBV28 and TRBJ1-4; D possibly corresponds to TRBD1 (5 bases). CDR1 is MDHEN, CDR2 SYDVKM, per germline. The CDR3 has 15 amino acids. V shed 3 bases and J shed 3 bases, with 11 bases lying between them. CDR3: CASSLATASNEKLFF. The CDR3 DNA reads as TGTGCCAGCAGTTTGGCGACAGCCTCTAATGAAAAACTGTTTTTT.

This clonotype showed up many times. The CDR3 reads CASSAPGLAIYNEQFF. CDR3 sequence (DNA): TGTGCCAGCAGCGCGCCGGGACTAGCAATCTACAATGAGCAGTTCTTC. The chain carries TRBV7-9 and TRBJ2-1; TRBD2 aligns across 9 bases. CDR1 SEHNR and CDR2 FQNEAQ come from the germline V gene (reference sequence). V lost 5 bases to trimming and J lost 3 bases; unmatched junction nucleotides: 8. CDR3 size: 16 residues. The full variable domain, rest sourced from reference TRBV7-9 and TRBJ2-1, is DTGVSQNPRHKITKRGQNVTFRCDPISEHNRLYWYRQTLGQGPEFLTYFQNEAQLEKSRLLSDRFSAERPKGSFSTLEIQRTEQGDSAMYLCASSAPGLAIYNEQFFGPGTRLTVL.

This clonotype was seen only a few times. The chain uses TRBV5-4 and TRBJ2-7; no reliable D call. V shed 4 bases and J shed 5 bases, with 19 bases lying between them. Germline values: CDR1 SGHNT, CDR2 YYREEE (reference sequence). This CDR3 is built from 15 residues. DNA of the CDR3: TGTGCCAGCAGCCCTAACCTGTGGACGGATAACGAGCAGTACTTC. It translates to CASSPNLWTDNEQYF. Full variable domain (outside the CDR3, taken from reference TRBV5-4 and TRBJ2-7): ETGVTQSPTHLIKTRGQQVTLRCSSQSGHNTVSWYQQALGQGPQFIFQYYREEENGRGNFPPRFSGLQFPNYSSELNVNALELDDSALYLCASSPNLWTDNEQYFGPGTRLTVT.

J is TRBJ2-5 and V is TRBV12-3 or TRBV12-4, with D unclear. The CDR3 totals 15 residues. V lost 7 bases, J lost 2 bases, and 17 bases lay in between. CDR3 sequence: CASTPVGSVQETQYF. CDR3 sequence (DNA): TGTGCCAGCACCCCCGTCGGGTCCGTACAAGAGACCCAGTACTTC.

CDR3 region: CASSQGATNQPQHF. CDR3 in DNA: TGCGCCAGCAGCCAGGGGGCTACCAATCAGCCCCAGCATTTT. V gene TRBV4-3 combines with J gene TRBJ1-5, with D perhaps TRBD1 (6 bases). The V gene lost 3 bases and the J gene lost 3 bases, with 9 bases spanning the gap. This CDR3 region has 14 residues. Per the germline V gene, CDR1 is LGHNA and CDR2 is YSLEER.

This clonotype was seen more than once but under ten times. CDR3 nucleotides: TGTGCCAGCAGCGAGGGGACTAGCGGGATGGAGACCCAGTACTTC. Translation: CASSEGTSGMETQYF. J is TRBJ2-5 and V is TRBV9; 13 bases are a match to TRBD2. V lost 3 bases and J lost 5; bases outside the gene matches: 4. In germline, CDR1 is SGDLS, CDR2 YYNGEE. The CDR3 contains 15 residues.

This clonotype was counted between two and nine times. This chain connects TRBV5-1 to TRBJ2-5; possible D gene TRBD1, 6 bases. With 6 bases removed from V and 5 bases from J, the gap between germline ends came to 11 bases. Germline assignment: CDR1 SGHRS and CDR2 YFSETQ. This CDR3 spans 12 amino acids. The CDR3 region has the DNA TGCGCCAGCAAGGTGCAGGGGGAGACCCAGTACTTC. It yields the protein CASKVQGETQYF.

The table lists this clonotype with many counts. The DNA of the CDR3 is TGCAGCGTTTTACTGTGGGGGGGCCTCCTTCCCACAGATACGCAGTATTTT. Its translation: CSVLLWGGLLPTDTQYF. The gene calls are TRBV29-1 and TRBJ2-3, with a weak D call TRBD2 (7 bases). The germline CDR1 and CDR2 sequences are SQVTM and ANQGSEA. V was pared by 5 bases and J by 2 bases, with 23 bases between. The CDR3 has 17 amino acids.

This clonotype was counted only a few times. CDR3 sequence: CASSWVGGNYEQYF. The CDR3, as DNA: TGTGCCAGCAGTTGGGTGGGGGGGAACTACGAGCAGTACTTC. The V call is TRBV12-3 or TRBV12-4, the J call TRBJ2-7; 7 bases line up with TRBD2. The CDR3 length is 14 residues. Germline trimming cut 4 bases from V and 3 bases from J; bases unmatched to any gene: 6.

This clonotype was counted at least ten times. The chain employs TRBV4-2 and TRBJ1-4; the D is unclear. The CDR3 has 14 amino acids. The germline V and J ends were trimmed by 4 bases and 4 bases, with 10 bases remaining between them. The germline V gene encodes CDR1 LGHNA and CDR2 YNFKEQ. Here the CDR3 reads CASSRAGNNEKLFF. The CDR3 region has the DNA TGTGCCAGCAGCCGGGCCGGGAATAATGAAAAACTGTTTTTT.